A selection of T cell receptor beta chains follows, all from one sample in a study of cytomegalovirus exposure and HLA in healthy donors. The protocol was immunoSEQ multiplex PCR, while the TCRdb copy is restricted to in-frame clones and leaves out a portion. The data show roughly 330,000 clones, about 85% seen once. Sequencing was carried out using PBMCs. These receptors were taken from a woman between 25 and 40 years old in good health and CMV-seropositive. Each CDR3 is given with its conserved first and last residue. A D gene is named only where the DNA matches it firmly. Size is omitted from some rows. Given values are once, few, many or a class for expanded clones.

NA	NA	TRBV6-1	TRBJ2-1	CASRDSSSYNEQFF	TGTGCCAGCAGGGACAGTAGCTCCTACAATGAGCAGTTCTTC
TRBD1	NA	TRBV7-2	TRBJ1-4	CASSPRTGLNEKLFF	TGTGCCAGCAGCCCAAGGACAGGCCTAAATGAAAAACTGTTTTTT
NA	NA	TRBV4-1	TRBJ2-5	CASSQDVVVETQYF	TGCGCCAGCAGCCAAGATGTGGTTGTGGAGACCCAGTACTTC
TRBD1	NA	TRBV30	TRBJ1-1	CAWTGVGRGYTEAFF	TGTGCCTGGACAGGGGTCGGCAGGGGGTACACTGAAGCTTTCTTT
TRBD1	NA	TRBV18	TRBJ2-7	CASSPPSQGAKIEQYF	TGTGCCAGCTCACCCCCGTCACAGGGGGCTAAGATCGAGCAGTACTTC
TRBD1	NA	TRBV6-1	TRBJ2-7	CASTRGLDEQYF	TGTGCCAGCACTAGGGGGCTGGACGAGCAGTACTTC
TRBD2	NA	TRBV28	TRBJ2-7	CASSGTSGRREQYF	TGTGCCAGCAGCGGGACTAGCGGGAGGCGTGAGCAGTACTTC
NA	NA	TRBV5-1	TRBJ1-1	CASSLGEQQAFF	TGCGCCAGCAGCTTGGGGGAACAGCAGGCTTTCTTT
NA	NA	TRBV19	TRBJ2-1	CASSMRTYNEQFF	TGTGCCAGTAGTATGAGGACCTACAATGAGCAGTTCTTC
NA	NA	TRBV7-8	TRBJ2-7	CASSLAQGSLAYEQYF	TGTGCCAGCAGCTTAGCCCAGGGGTCGTTAGCCTACGAGCAGTACTTC
TRBD1	NA	TRBV6-5	TRBJ1-2	CASRDRGSGYTF	TGTGCCAGCAGAGACAGGGGTAGTGGCTACACCTTC
TRBD2	NA	TRBV6-5	TRBJ2-3	CATFGAGVADTQYF	TGTGCCACCTTTGGGGCGGGAGTCGCAGATACGCAGTATTTT
NA	NA	TRBV9	TRBJ2-7	CASSADSRAYEQYF	TGTGCCAGCAGCGCCGACAGTAGGGCCTACGAGCAGTACTTC
NA	NA	TRBV4-1	TRBJ2-1	CASSPASRSGNNEQFF	TGCGCCAGCAGCCCAGCTAGCCGTTCAGGGAACAATGAGCAGTTCTTC
NA	NA	TRBV27	TRBJ1-5	CASSLSVNQPQHF	TGTGCCAGCAGTTTATCAGTTAATCAGCCCCAGCATTTT
TRBD2	few	TRBV6-5	TRBJ2-7	CASSPGLAAYEQYF	TGTGCCAGCAGTCCGGGACTAGCGGCATACGAGCAGTACTTC
NA	NA	TRBV27	TRBJ1-5	CANKKGVFSNQPQHF	TGTGCCAACAAAAAAGGGGTCTTTAGCAATCAGCCCCAGCATTTT
TRBD2	few	TRBV5-5	TRBJ2-7	CASSPQRGGYYEQYF	TGTGCCAGCAGCCCGCAGCGGGGGGGATACTACGAGCAGTACTTC
NA	NA	TRBV5-5	TRBJ2-7	CASSQRRGQPYEQYF	TGTGCCAGCAGCCAGCGACGAGGACAGCCCTACGAGCAGTACTTC
NA	NA	TRBV6-1	TRBJ2-7	CASSEVWQLPYEQYF	TGTGCCAGCAGTGAAGTGTGGCAACTCCCCTACGAGCAGTACTTC
NA	once	TRBV27	TRBJ2-7	CASSPGYSYEQYF	TGTGCCAGCAGCCCGGGGTACTCCTACGAGCAGTACTTC
TRBD2	NA	TRBV9	TRBJ2-5	CASGGSGIEETQYF	TGTGCCAGTGGAGGGAGCGGGATTGAAGAGACCCAGTACTTC
NA	many	TRBV5-1	TRBJ1-2	CASSLVGDGYTF	TGCGCCAGCAGCTTGGTTGGGGATGGCTACACCTTC
TRBD2	NA	TRBV7-9	TRBJ2-1	CASSLAAGGPREQFF	TGTGCCAGCAGCTTAGCGGCGGGAGGGCCACGTGAGCAGTTCTTC
NA	NA	TRBV5-6	TRBJ1-5	CASSAEQGRNQPQHF	TGTGCCAGCAGCGCCGAACAGGGACGCAATCAGCCCCAGCATTTT
NA	NA	TRBV9	TRBJ1-1	CASSVDVRLAVDTEAFF	TGTGCCAGCAGCGTAGATGTTAGGTTGGCGGTGGACACTGAAGCTTTCTTT
NA	NA	TRBV18	TRBJ2-1	CASSPGPSYNEQFF	TGTGCCAGCTCACCAGGGCCTTCCTACAATGAGCAGTTCTTC
TRBD1	few	TRBV29-1	TRBJ1-5	CSVGTGKLQPQHF	TGCAGCGTCGGGACAGGGAAACTTCAGCCCCAGCATTTT
NA	once	TRBV27	TRBJ1-5	CASSLSWGSNQPQHF	TGTGCCAGCAGTTTATCATGGGGTAGCAATCAGCCCCAGCATTTT
TRBD1	NA	TRBV30	TRBJ1-2	CAWSQGADSYTF	TGTGCCTGGAGTCAGGGGGCGGATAGCTACACCTTC
NA	NA	TRBV20-1	TRBJ2-1	CSARKPDKQFF	TGCAGTGCAAGGAAACCGGATAAGCAGTTCTTC
NA	NA	TRBV4-1	TRBJ1-2	CASSQGRVYTF	TGCGCCAGCAGCCAAGGGCGGGTGTACACCTTC
NA	NA	TRBV15	TRBJ2-1	CATSHLQGKDDNEQFF	TGTGCCACCAGCCATCTACAGGGAAAGGACGACAATGAGCAGTTCTTC
NA	NA	TRBV7-6	TRBJ1-2	CASSLGGVRTGYGYTF	TGTGCCAGCAGCTTAGGAGGGGTGCGGACTGGCTATGGCTACACCTTC
TRBD1	NA	TRBV2	TRBJ2-5	CASTLTGGLSSETQYF	TGTGCCAGCACGCTCACAGGGGGGCTTTCATCAGAGACCCAGTACTTC
NA	NA	TRBV28	TRBJ1-5	CASGSIGNYQPQHF	TGTGCCAGCGGGTCTATCGGGAACTATCAGCCCCAGCATTTT
NA	once	TRBV28	TRBJ1-2	CASSLSIQPPSYYGYTF	TGTGCCAGCAGTTTATCTATACAGCCTCCATCTTACTATGGCTACACCTTC
TRBD2	NA	TRBV13	TRBJ2-2	CASSPGRGAHTGELFF	TGTGCCAGCAGCCCGGGGCGGGGGGCTCACACCGGGGAGCTGTTTTTT
TRBD1	NA	TRBV27	TRBJ1-3	CASSLNRGSGNTIYF	TGTGCCAGCAGTTTAAACAGGGGGTCTGGAAACACCATATATTTT
NA	NA	TRBV30	TRBJ2-5	CAWRGAYQETQYF	TGTGCCTGGAGGGGGGCCTACCAAGAGACCCAGTACTTC
TRBD2	NA	TRBV28	TRBJ2-7	CASSSKRENPYEQYF	TGTGCCAGCAGTTCCAAGCGGGAGAACCCCTACGAGCAGTACTTC
NA	NA	TRBV7-8	TRBJ2-6	CASSLGILSSGANVLTF	TGTGCCAGCAGCTTAGGGATTCTCAGCTCTGGGGCCAACGTCCTGACTTTC
NA	NA	TRBV7-9	TRBJ2-7	CASSRGQTYEQYF	TGTGCCAGCAGCAGGGGACAAACCTACGAGCAGTACTTC
NA	NA	TRBV7-8	TRBJ2-2	CASSFSGRSPATNTGELFF	TGTGCCAGCAGCTTTTCGGGGCGCTCACCAGCCACGAACACCGGGGAGCTGTTTTTT
NA	NA	TRBV6-6	TRBJ2-1	CASSSGQSREQFF	TGTGCCAGCAGCTCAGGACAGTCCCGGGAGCAGTTCTTC
TRBD2	NA	TRBV6-4	TRBJ2-1	CASSDSLGLAGAYNEQFF	TGTGCCAGCAGTGACTCGCTGGGACTAGCGGGAGCCTACAATGAGCAGTTCTTC
NA	NA	TRBV21-1	TRBJ2-3	CAGTPVGFTDTQYF	TGTGCCGGGACACCCGTTGGGTTCACAGATACGCAGTATTTT
NA	NA	TRBV7-2	TRBJ2-5	CASSRQGGETQYF	TGTGCCAGCAGCCGTCAAGGCGGGGAGACCCAGTACTTC
NA	NA	TRBV27	TRBJ1-1	CASPRGRAGMNTEAFF	TGTGCCAGTCCGAGAGGTAGGGCGGGAATGAACACTGAAGCTTTCTTT
TRBD1	NA	TRBV28	TRBJ2-7	CASSFAGGTYEQYF	TGTGCCAGCAGTTTTGCAGGGGGAACGTACGAGCAGTACTTC
NA	NA	TRBV5-5	TRBJ2-7	CASSLGRRDILYEQYF	TGTGCCAGCAGCTTGGGACGACGGGACATATTATACGAGCAGTACTTC
TRBD1	NA	TRBV7-6	TRBJ2-2	CASSPGDRVNTGELFF	TGTGCCAGCAGCCCTGGGGACAGGGTAAACACCGGGGAGCTGTTTTTT
NA	once	TRBV4-3	TRBJ1-1	CASSQDVIAFF	TGCGCCAGCAGCCAAGATGTGATAGCTTTCTTT
TRBD1	NA	TRBV13	TRBJ2-7	CASRFRTGDSYEQYF	TGTGCCAGCCGGTTCAGGACAGGGGATAGCTACGAGCAGTACTTC
TRBD1	NA	TRBV7-9	TRBJ1-4	CASSRNLGQGSEKLFF	TGTGCCAGCAGCAGAAACCTGGGACAGGGGAGTGAAAAACTGTTTTTT